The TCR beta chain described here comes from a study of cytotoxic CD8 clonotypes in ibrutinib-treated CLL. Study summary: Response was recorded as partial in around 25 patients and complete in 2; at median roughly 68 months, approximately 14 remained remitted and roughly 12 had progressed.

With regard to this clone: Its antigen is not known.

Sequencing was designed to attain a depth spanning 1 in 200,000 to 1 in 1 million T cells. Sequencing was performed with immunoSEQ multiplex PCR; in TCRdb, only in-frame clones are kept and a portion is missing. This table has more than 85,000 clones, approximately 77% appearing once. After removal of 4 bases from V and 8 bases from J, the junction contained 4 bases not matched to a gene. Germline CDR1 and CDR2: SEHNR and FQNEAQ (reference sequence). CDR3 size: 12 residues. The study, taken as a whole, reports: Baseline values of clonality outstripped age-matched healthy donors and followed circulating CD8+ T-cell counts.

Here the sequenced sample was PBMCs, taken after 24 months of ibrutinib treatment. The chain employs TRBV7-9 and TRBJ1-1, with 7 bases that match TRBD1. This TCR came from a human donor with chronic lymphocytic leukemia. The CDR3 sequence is CASSSGQSEAFF. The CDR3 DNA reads TGTGCCAGCAGCTCGGGACAGTCCGAAGCTTTCTTT.